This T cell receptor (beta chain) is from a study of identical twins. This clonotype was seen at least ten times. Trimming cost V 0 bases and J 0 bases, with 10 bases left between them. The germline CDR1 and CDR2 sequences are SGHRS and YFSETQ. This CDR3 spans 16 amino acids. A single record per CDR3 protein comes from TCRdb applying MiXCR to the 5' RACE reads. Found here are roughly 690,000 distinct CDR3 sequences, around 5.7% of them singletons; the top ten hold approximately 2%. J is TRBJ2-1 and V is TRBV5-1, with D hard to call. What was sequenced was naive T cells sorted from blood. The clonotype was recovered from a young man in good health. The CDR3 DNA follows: TGCGCCAGCAGCTTGGTAGGCCTAAACTCCTACAATGAGCAGTTCTTC. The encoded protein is CASSLVGLNSYNEQFF.